This passage covers 6 T cell receptor beta chains from one sample sequenced in a study of early stage breast cancer tumors. This table comes from immunoSEQ multiplex PCR, and its TCRdb copy is limited to in-frame clones, with some not included. This sample has fewer than 25,000 clones, with roughly 64% found just once. Sequenced material: breast tumor tissue. The receptors originated from a person between 55 and 69 years old with breast cancer.

There are a few counts of this clone. The genes are TRBV5-1 and TRBJ2-7; a weak D match, TRBD1 (6 bases). Germline lookup yields CDR1 SGHRS and CDR2 YFSETQ. There are 16 residues in the CDR3. Trimming removed 4 bases from V and 3 bases from J, with 20 bases in between. The CDR3 loop is CASSPGQWTNGYEQYF. The CDR3 nucleotides are TGCGCCAGCAGCCCCGGACAGTGGACCAACGGCTACGAGCAGTACTTC.

This clone was counted a few times. This chain joins TRBV28 and TRBJ2-7; a weak D match, TRBD1 (6 bases). The CDR3 covers 12 residues. V was clipped by 10 bases and J by 2 bases, with 12 bases between them. In germline, CDR1 is MDHEN, CDR2 SYDVKM. The CDR3 here is CATARQAYEQYF. CDR3 coding DNA: TGTGCCACCGCCCGACAGGCCTACGAGCAGTACTTC.

The table lists this clone with a few counts. The chain couples TRBV28 to TRBJ2-1, with 7 bases aligning to TRBD1. The CDR3 contains 14 residues. Germline-derived CDR1 and CDR2 are MDHEN and SYDVKM. J lost 5 bases, V lost 6 bases, and 7 bases had no gene match. CDR3 DNA sequence: TGTGCCAGCAGACTAGACAGGGAGCACAATGAGCAGTTCTTC. It codes for CASRLDREHNEQFF.

The chain is built from TRBV10-3 and TRBJ1-2; no reliable D call. V gave up 4 bases and J gave up 0 bases, with 9 bases separating them. This CDR3 has 14 residues. Germline lookup yields CDR1 ENHRY and CDR2 SYGVKD. The CDR3 region is CAISVQVANYGYTF. The CDR3 nucleotides are TGTGCCATCAGTGTCCAGGTGGCTAACTATGGCTACACCTTC.

The chain recombines TRBV7-9 with TRBJ2-5, with D tentatively TRBD2 (6 bases). The CDR3 is 15 residues long. Trimming stripped 3 bases from V and 5 bases from J, with 16 bases between. Germline-derived CDR1 and CDR2 are SEHNR and FQNEAQ (reference sequence). In nucleotides, the CDR3 is TGTGCCAGCAGCTTGGGGGGTGGACCCCCGGAGACCCAGTACTTC. Its translation is CASSLGGGPPETQYF.

This chain links TRBV5-4 with TRBJ2-3; 9 nucleotides line up with TRBD2. The CDR3 contains 14 residues. Trimming took 2 bases from V and 4 from J; bases not matched to a gene: 2. Germline V gene data show CDR1 as SGHNT and CDR2 as YYREEE (reference sequence). CDR3 in amino acids: CASSLGTSPDTQYF. The CDR3 DNA sequence: TGTGCCAGCAGCTTAGGGACTAGCCCAGATACGCAGTATTTT.